This T cell receptor (beta chain) was sequenced during a study of spatial heterogeneity in lung cancer. Study as a whole: Beta-chain sequences were consistently detected more often than alpha-chain sequences. Raw reads showed each unique TCR and UMI combination turning up more than ten times on average. General observations from the study: Blood showed ubiquitous tumor TCRs more often at resection than at routine follow-up.

From the 5' RACE reads, TCRdb called clonotypes with MiXCR, one entry per CDR3 protein. The repertoire holds about 38,000 distinct CDR3 sequences, with 6% to 8% as singletons. Germline V gene sequence: CDR1 SSHAT, CDR2 FNYEAQ (reference sequence). The CDR3 loop spans 15 amino acids. Time point described: sample taken at primary tumor resection. Extraction of whole RNA from tumor, nontumor lung or frozen PBMC preceded unsorted sequencing. The donors were approximately 70 patients with non-small cell lung cancer that was early-stage and untreated. This clonotype has just a few counts. Its matching antigen is unknown. Germline and junction disagree at one end, which may indicate a read error.

This clonotype was obtained from a male donor with early-stage non-small cell lung cancer. The chain combines TRBV7-7 with TRBJ2-3; 8 positions agree with TRBD2. Sequenced here: PBMCs, sampled at surgery. CDR3 bases: TGTGCTAGCAGCTTAGCCAGCGGGGGTGAAGATACGCAGTATTTT. Translation: CASSLASGGEDTQYF.